What follows are 3 T cell receptor beta chains derived from one specimen sequenced in a study of T cells in tuberculosis. Data came from immunoSEQ multiplex PCR; TCRdb stores just in-frame clones and leaves some out. The sample has about 41,000 clones, roughly 96% seen once. The sequencing input was PBMCs. The receptors were gathered from a donor between 10 and 29 years old with latent tuberculosis or without tuberculosis infection.

This clone was recorded only once. The chain recombines TRBV7-9 with TRBJ1-4; the D is unclear. CDR1 and CDR2 (germline): SEHNR, FQNEAQ (reference sequence). V was shortened by 5 bases and J by 4 bases, with 14 bases between the two germline ends. The CDR3 sequence is 15 residues long. This chain's CDR3 is CASSPEAGFNEKLFF. The CDR3 DNA reads as TGTGCCAGCAGCCCCGAGGCCGGTTTTAATGAAAAACTGTTTTTT.

DNA for the CDR3: TGTGCCTGGAGAGACGATCGCGGACAGATCGCAGGCTACACCTTC. Translated: CAWRDDRGQIAGYTF. V is TRBV30 and J is TRBJ1-2; D possibly corresponds to TRBD1 (6 bases). Germline CDR1 reads GTSNPN; CDR2 reads SVGIG (reference sequence). The CDR3 contains 15 residues. The ends were cut back, 3 bases at V and 8 bases at J, with 22 bases in the middle.

The chain employs TRBV30 and TRBJ1-2; the D is unclear. Germline CDR1 reads GTSNPN; CDR2 reads SVGIG (reference sequence). V shed 3 bases and J shed 8 bases, with 7 bases lying between them. The CDR3 loop spans 10 amino acids. The CDR3 here is CAWSSGGYTF. The CDR3 DNA is TGTGCCTGGAGCTCGGGGGGCTACACCTTC.